The clone carrying this T cell receptor (beta chain) was seen a single time. Its antigen is unknown. CDR1 is LNHDA, CDR2 SQIVND, per germline (reference sequence). Trimming stripped 7 bases from V and 4 bases from J, with 13 bases between. This CDR3 contains 13 residues. Libraries were prepared by immunoSEQ multiplex PCR; TCRdb keeps only in-frame clonotypes and omits some of them. Of about 23,000 clones listed, 90% were seen once; the top ten hold less than 9%. The data were obtained in a study of T cells in localized non-small cell lung cancer. Study-level findings and limits: The tumor had only one region sequenced, so heterogeneity remains possible. T cell clonality was highest in uninvolved adjacent lung, above tumor.

V is TRBV19 and J is TRBJ1-2; tentatively, D is TRBD1 (5 bases). This clonotype originated in a woman aged 40 to 75 with stage I lung adenocarcinoma. Here the sequenced sample was peripheral blood, taken before any cancer treatment. The CDR3 DNA is TGTGCCAGTAATCCCATCGGGGGCTATGGCTACACCTTC. Amino acids: CASNPIGGYGYTF. The variable domain in full, completed from reference TRBV19 and TRBJ1-2, reads DGGITQSPKYLFRKEGQNVTLSCEQNLNHDAMYWYRQDPGQGLRLIYYSQIVNDFQKGDIAEGYSVSREKKESFPLTVTSAQKNPTAFYLCASNPIGGYGYTFGSGTRLTVV.